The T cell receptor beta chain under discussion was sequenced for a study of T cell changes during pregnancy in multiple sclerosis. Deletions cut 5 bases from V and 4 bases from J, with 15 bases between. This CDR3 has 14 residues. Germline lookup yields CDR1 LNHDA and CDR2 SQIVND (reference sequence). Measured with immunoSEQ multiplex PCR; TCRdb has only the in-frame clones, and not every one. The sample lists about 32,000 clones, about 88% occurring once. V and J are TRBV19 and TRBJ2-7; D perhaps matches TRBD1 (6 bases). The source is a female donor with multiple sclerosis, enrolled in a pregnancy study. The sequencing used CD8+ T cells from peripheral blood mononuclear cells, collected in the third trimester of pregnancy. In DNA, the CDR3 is TGTGCCAGTAGTCCCAAAGGACAGCTTTACGAGCAGTACTTC. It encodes CASSPKGQLYEQYF.